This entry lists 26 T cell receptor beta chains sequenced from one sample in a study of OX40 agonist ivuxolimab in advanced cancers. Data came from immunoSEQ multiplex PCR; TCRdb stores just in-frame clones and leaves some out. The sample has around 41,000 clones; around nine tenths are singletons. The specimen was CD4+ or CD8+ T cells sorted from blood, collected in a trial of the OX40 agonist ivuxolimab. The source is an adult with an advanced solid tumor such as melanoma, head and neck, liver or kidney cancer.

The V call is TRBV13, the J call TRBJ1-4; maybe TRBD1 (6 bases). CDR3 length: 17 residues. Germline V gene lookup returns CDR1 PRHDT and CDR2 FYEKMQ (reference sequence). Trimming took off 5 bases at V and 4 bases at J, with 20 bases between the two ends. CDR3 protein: CASSQISDRPHNEKLFF. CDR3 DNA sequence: TGTGCCAGCAGCCAAATAAGCGACAGGCCCCATAATGAAAAACTGTTTTTT.

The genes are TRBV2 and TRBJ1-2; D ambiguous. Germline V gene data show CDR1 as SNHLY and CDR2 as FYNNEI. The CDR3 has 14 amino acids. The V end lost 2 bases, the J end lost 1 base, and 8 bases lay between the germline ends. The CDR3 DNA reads TGTGCCAGCAGTGAACGGCCAATTAACTATGGCTACACCTTC. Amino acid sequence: CASSERPINYGYTF.

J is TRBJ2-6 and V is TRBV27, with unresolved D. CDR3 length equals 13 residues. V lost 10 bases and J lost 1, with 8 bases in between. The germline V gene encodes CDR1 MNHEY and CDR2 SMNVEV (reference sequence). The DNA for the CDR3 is TGTGCCACCCGGCGGTCTGGGGCCAACGTCCTGACTTTC. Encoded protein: CATRRSGANVLTF.

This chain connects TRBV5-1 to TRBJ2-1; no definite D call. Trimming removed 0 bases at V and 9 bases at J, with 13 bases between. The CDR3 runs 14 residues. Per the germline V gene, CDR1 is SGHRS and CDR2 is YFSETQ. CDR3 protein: CASSLAVTTTEQFF. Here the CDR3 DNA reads TGCGCCAGCAGCTTGGCCGTTACCACAACTGAGCAGTTCTTC.

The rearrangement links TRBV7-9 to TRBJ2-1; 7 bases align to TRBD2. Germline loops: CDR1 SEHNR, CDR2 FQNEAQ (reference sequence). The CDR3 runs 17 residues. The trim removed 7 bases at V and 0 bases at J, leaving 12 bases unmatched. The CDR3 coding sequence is TGTGCCAGCACCCCAGGAGCGGGGCGTAGCTCCTACAATGAGCAGTTCTTC. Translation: CASTPGAGRSSYNEQFF.

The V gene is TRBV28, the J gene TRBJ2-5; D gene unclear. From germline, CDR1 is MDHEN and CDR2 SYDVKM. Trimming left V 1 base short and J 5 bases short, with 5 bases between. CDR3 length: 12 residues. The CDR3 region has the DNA TGTGCCAGCAGTTTATTTTGGGAGACCCAGTACTTC. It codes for CASSLFWETQYF.

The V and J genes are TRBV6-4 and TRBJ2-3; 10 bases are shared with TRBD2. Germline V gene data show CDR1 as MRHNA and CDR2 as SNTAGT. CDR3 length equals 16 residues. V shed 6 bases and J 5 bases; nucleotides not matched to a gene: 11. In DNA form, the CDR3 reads TGTGCCAGCAGCCAAAGGACTAGCGGCCGATTAGATACGCAGTATTTT. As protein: CASSQRTSGRLDTQYF.

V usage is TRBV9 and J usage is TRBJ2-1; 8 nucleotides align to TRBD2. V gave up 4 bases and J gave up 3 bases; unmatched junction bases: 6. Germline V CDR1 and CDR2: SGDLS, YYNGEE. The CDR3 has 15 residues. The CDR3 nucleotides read TGTGCCAGCAGCCCCAGCGGGAGCATCTACAATGAGCAGTTCTTC. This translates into CASSPSGSIYNEQFF.

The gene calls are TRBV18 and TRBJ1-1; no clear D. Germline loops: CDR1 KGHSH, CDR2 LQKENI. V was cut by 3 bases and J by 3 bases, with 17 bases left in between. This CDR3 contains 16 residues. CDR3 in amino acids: CASSPHVRAQDTEAFF. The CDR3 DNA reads TGTGCCAGCTCACCGCACGTCCGGGCCCAGGACACTGAAGCTTTCTTT.

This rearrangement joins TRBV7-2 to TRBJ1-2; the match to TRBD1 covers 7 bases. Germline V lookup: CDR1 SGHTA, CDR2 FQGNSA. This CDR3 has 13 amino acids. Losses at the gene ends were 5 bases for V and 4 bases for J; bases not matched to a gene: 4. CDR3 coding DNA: TGTGCCAGCAGCACCAGACAGGGCTATGGCTACACCTTC. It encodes CASSTRQGYGYTF.

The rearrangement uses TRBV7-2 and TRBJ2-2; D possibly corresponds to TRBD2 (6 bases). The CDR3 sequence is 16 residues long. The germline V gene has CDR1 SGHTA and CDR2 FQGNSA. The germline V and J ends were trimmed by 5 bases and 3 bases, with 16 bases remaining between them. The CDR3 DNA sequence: TGTGCCAGCAGCCCTCGACGGGGGTTATACACCGGGGAGCTGTTTTTT. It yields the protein CASSPRRGLYTGELFF.

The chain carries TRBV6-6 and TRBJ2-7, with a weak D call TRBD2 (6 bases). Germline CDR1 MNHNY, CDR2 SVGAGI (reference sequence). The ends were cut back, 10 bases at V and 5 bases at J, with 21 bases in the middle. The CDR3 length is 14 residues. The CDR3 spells CAIRPGTVPNEQYF. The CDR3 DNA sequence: TGTGCCATCAGACCCGGGACTGTCCCCAACGAGCAGTACTTC.

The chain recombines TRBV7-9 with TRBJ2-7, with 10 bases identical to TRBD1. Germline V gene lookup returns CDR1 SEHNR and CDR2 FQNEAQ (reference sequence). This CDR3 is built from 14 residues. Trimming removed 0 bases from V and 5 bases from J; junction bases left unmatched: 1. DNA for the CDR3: TGTGCCAGCAGCTTAGCCGGGACAGGGGACGAGCAGTACTTC. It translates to CASSLAGTGDEQYF.

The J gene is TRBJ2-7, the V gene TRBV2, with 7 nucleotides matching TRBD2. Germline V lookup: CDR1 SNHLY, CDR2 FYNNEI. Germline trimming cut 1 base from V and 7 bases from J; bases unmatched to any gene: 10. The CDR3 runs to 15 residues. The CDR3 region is CASSEGLGGRREQYF. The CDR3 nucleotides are TGTGCCAGCAGTGAAGGACTTGGCGGGAGACGGGAGCAGTACTTC.

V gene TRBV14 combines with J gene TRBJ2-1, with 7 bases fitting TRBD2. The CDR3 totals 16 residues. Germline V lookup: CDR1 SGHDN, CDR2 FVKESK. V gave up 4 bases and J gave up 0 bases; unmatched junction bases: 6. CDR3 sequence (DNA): TGTGCCAGCAGCCGGTGGCGGGGGAGCTCCTACAATGAGCAGTTCTTC. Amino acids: CASSRWRGSSYNEQFF.

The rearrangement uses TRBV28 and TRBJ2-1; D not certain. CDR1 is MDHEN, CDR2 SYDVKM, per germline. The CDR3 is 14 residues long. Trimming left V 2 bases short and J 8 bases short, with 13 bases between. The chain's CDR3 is CASSLVRLVHEQFF. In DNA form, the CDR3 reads TGTGCCAGCAGTTTAGTCCGTCTAGTACATGAGCAGTTCTTC.

The CDR3 is CASSLVGQETQYF. In DNA form, the CDR3 reads TGTGCCAGCAGCTTAGTGGGACAAGAGACCCAGTACTTC. This chain connects TRBV5-4 to TRBJ2-5; D uncertain. The CDR3 totals 13 residues. Trimming stripped 2 bases from V and 2 bases from J, with 7 bases between. Germline CDR1 and CDR2: SGHNT and YYREEE (reference sequence). The variable domain in full, with the rest retrieved from reference TRBV5-4 and TRBJ2-5, is ETGVTQSPTHLIKTRGQQVTLRCSSQSGHNTVSWYQQALGQGPQFIFQYYREEENGRGNFPPRFSGLQFPNYSSELNVNALELDDSALYLCASSLVGQETQYFGPGTRLLVL.

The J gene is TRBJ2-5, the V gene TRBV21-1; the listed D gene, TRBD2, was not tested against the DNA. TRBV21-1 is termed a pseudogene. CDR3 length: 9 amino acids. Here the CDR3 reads CASRETQYF. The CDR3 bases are TGTGCCAGCCGGGAGACCCAGTACTTC.

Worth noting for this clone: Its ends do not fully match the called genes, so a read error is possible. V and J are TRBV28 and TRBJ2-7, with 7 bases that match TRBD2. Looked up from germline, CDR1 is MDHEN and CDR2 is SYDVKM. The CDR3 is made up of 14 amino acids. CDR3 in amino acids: CASSLGGSSYGQYF. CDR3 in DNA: TGTGCCAGCAGTTTGGGCGGGAGCTCCTACGGGCAGTACTTC.

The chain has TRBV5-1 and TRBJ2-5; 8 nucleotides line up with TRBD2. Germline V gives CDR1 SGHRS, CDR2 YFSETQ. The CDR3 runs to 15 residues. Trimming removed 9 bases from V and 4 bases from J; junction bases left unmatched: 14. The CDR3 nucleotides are TGCGCCACCAGTCGGGGGACTAGTGATGTAGAGACCCAGTACTTC. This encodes CATSRGTSDVETQYF. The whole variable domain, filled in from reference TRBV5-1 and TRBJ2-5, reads KAGVTQTPRYLIKTRGQQVTLSCSPISGHRSVSWYQQTPGQGLQFLFEYFSETQRNKGNFPGRFSGRQFSNSRSEMNVSTLELGDSALYLCATSRGTSDVETQYFGPGTRLLVL.

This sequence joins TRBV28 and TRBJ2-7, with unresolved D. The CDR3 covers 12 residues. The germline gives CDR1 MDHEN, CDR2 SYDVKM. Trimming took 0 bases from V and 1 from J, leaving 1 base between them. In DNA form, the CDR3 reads TGTGCCAGCAGTTTATGGTCCTACGAGCAGTACTTC. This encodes CASSLWSYEQYF.

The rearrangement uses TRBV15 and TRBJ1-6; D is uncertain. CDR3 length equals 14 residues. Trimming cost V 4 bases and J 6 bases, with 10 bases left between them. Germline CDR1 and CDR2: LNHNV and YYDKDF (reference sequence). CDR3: CATSKGWGNSPLHF. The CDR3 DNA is TGTGCCACCAGCAAAGGATGGGGTAATTCACCCCTCCACTTT.

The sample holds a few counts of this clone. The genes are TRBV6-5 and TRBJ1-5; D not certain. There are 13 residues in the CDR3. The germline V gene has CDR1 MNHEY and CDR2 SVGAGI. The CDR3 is CVTRSGVDQPQHF. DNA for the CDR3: TGTGTCACTAGAAGCGGGGTCGATCAGCCCCAGCATTTT.

The CDR3 spells CASSPVPQETQYF. Written as DNA, the CDR3 is TGCGCCAGCAGCCCGGTCCCTCAAGAGACCCAGTACTTC. The V gene is TRBV5-1, the J gene TRBJ2-5; D not resolved. Germline V gene data show CDR1 as SGHRS and CDR2 as YFSETQ. Between the trimmed V and J ends, which lost 4 bases and 2 bases, there was a span of 9 bases. The CDR3 consists of 13 residues. Together with reference TRBV5-1 and TRBJ2-5, the CDR3 gives the full variable domain: KAGVTQTPRYLIKTRGQQVTLSCSPISGHRSVSWYQQTPGQGLQFLFEYFSETQRNKGNFPGRFSGRQFSNSRSEMNVSTLELGDSALYLCASSPVPQETQYFGPGTRLLVL.

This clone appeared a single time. CDR3 protein: CAISGDSRDLTEAFF. The DNA for the CDR3 is TGTGCCATCAGTGGGGACAGTCGAGATCTCACTGAAGCTTTCTTT. The chain has TRBV10-3 and TRBJ1-1, with 7 bases identical to TRBD1. Trimming removed 4 bases from V and 4 bases from J; junction bases left unmatched: 9. Germline-derived CDR1 and CDR2 are ENHRY and SYGVKD. The CDR3 has 15 residues.

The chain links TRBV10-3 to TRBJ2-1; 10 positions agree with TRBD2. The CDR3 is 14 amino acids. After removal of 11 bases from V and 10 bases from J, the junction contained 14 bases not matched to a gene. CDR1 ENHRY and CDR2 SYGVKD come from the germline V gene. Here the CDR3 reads CASGGASGSGEQFF. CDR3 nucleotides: TGTGCCTCGGGGGGGGCTAGCGGGAGCGGGGAGCAGTTCTTC.